Reported below is one TCR beta chain. What it binds is not known. This record belongs to a study of cytomegalovirus exposure and HLA in healthy donors. Samples came from healthy bone marrow donors. Study observations and caveats: In an earlier analysis, productive rearrangement rates for most beta V segments clustered near 87% or 30%. Cytomegalovirus-associated status was assigned to around 160 TCR beta chains.

The PCR made use of 60 Vbeta and 13 Jbeta primers. Profiled with immunoSEQ multiplex PCR; TCRdb holds only in-frame clones, not every one. Seen here are fewer than 110,000 clones, over 70% observed once, and the top ten hold approximately 2%. Sequenced material: PBMCs. This receptor was taken from a man aged 25 to 40 in good health and CMV-seronegative.

The CDR3 loop is CASSFYRDYSYNEQFF. The CDR3 nucleotides read TGTGCCAGCAGCTTCTACCGGGACTACTCCTACAATGAGCAGTTCTTC. The genes are TRBV7-9 and TRBJ2-1; 7 nucleotides align to TRBD2. The V gene's germline CDR1 is SEHNR and CDR2 FQNEAQ (reference sequence). V dropped 3 bases and J dropped 0; count of bases not matched to a gene: 5. This CDR3 region has 16 residues.